This T cell receptor beta chain was observed in a study of T cell clonotyping in hematopoietic cell transplantation. Points from the study as a whole: At the given depth, recipient repertoires were over 95% de novo clonotypes. Graft donor and pretransplant recipient Inverse Simpson Index values predicted broader posttransplant TCR diversity.

Concerning this clone itself: Its specificity is not known.

Time point described: recipient sample about 28 days before transplant, after cytoreduction. Trimming took 0 bases from V and 4 from J, leaving 15 bases between them. The CDR3 totals 15 residues. The V gene's germline CDR1 is GTSNPN and CDR2 SVGIG (reference sequence). The repertoire was sequenced with immunoSEQ multiplex PCR; TCRdb's copy has only in-frame clones and lacks some. The sample holds tens of thousands of clones; 70% to 75% are singletons and the top ten take about 5.9%. The chain has TRBV30 and TRBJ1-2; D ambiguous. The clonotype originates from a man aged 50-60 years with myelodysplastic syndrome. Some clones in this sample may be carry-over from other donors' samples. The sequences come from peripheral blood mononuclear cells, collected before stem cell transplant. Written as DNA, the CDR3 is TGTGCCTGGAGTGTAAGCTTGACGTCAGGCTATGGCTACACCTTC. Translation gives CAWSVSLTSGYGYTF.